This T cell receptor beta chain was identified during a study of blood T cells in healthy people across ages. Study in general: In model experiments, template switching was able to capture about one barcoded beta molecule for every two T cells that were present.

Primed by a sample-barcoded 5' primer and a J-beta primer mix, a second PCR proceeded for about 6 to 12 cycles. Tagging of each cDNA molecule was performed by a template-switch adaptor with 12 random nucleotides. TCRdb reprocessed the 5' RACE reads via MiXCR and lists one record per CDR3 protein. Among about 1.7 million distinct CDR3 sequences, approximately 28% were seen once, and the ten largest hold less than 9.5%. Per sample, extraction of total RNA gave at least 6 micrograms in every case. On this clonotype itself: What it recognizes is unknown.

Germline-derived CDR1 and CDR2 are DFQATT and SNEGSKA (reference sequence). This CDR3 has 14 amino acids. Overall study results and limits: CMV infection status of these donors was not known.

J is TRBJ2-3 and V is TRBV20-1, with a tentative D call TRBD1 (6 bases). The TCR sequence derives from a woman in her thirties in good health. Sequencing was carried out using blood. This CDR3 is CSGLRGFGADTQYF. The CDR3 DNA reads TGCAGCGGATTAAGGGGGTTCGGGGCAGATACGCAGTATTTT.